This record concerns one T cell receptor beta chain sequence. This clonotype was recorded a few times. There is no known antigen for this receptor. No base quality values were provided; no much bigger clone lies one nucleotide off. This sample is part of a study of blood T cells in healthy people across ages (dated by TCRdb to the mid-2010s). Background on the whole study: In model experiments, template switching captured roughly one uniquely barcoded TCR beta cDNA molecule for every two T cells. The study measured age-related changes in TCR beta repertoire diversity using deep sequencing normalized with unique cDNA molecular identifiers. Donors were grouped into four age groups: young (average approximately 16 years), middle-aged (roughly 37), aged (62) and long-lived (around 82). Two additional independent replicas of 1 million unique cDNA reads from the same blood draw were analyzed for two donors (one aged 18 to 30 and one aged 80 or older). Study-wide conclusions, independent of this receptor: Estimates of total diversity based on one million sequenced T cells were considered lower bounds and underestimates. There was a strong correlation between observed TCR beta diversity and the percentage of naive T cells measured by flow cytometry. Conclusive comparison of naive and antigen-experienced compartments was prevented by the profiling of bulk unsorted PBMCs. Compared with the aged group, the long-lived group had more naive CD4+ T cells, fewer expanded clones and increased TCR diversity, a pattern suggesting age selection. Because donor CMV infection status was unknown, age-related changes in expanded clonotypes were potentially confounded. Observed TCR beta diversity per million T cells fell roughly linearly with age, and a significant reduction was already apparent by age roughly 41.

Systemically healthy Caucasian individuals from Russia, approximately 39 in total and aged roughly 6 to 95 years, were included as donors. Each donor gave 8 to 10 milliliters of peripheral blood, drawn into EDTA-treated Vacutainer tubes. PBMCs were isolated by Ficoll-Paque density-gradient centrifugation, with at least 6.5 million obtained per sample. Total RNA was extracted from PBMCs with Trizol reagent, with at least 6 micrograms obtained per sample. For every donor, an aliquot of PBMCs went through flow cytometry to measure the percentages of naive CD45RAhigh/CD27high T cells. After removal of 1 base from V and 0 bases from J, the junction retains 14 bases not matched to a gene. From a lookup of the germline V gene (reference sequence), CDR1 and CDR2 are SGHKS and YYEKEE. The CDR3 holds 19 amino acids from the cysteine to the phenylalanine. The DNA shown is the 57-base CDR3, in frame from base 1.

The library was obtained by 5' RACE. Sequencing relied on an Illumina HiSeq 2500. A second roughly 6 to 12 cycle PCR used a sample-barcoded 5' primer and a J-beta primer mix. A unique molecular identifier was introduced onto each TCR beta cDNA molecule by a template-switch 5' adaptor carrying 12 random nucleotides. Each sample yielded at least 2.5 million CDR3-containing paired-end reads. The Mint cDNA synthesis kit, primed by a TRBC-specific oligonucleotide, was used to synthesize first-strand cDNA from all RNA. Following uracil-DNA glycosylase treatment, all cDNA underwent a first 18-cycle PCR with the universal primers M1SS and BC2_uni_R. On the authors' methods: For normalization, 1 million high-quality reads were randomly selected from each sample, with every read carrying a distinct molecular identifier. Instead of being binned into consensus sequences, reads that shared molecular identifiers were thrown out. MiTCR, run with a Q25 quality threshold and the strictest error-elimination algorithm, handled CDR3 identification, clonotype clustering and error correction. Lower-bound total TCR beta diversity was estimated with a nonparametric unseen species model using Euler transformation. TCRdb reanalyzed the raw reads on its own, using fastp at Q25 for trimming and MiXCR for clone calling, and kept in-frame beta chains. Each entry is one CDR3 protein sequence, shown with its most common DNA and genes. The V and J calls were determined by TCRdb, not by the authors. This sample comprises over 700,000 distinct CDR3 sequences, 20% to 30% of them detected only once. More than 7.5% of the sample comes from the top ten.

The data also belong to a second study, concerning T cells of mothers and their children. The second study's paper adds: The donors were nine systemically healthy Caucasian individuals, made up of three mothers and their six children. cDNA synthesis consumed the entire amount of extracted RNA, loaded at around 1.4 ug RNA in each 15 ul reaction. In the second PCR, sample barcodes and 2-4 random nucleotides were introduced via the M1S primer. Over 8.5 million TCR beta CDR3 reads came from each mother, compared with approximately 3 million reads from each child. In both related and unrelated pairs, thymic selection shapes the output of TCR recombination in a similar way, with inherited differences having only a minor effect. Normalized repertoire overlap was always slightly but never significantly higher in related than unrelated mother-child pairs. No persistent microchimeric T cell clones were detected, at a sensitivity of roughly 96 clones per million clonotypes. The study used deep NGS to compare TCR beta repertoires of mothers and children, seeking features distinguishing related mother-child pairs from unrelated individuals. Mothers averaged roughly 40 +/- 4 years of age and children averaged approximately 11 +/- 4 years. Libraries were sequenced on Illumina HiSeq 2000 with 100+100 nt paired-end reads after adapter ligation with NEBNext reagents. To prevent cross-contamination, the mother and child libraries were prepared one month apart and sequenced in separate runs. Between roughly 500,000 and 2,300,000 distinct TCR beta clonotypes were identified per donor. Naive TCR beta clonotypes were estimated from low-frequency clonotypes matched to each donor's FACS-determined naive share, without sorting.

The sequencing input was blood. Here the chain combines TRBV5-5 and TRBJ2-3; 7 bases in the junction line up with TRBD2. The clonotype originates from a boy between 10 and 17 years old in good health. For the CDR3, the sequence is CASSLNPELGGRSTDTQYF. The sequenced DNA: TGTGCCAGCAGCTTGAACCCGGAACTGGGCGGGAGAAGCACAGATACGCAGTATTTT.